Here is one T cell receptor beta chain with its context. This sample was included in a study of blood T cell repertoires in COVID-19. Across the study: Sites across the United States, Italy and Spain contributed samples from acute and convalescent COVID-19. From T cells, B-cell-depleted T cells, or PBMCs came the material, which was cDNA or gDNA.

In the study's own analysis: Cell counts per sample came from amplifying reference gene primers. Generated by immunoSEQ multiplex PCR, the TCRdb table keeps only in-frame clones and is missing some. The V and J calls and clone size were taken over from that table, and D and trimming were inferred from the DNA. The sample contains 200,000 to 250,000 clones, approximately 84% of which appear only once. Germline CDR1 reads ENHRY; CDR2 reads SYGVKD. With 4 bases removed from V and 7 bases from J, the gap between germline ends came to 16 bases. CDR3 length: 14 amino acids. Seattle's cohort entered during active infection and was followed longitudinally.

The chain has TRBV10-3 and TRBJ1-2; D is uncertain. The sequenced sample was peripheral blood. The receptor comes from a woman aged 80 or over with COVID-19, enrolled during active disease. CDR3 protein: CAISAVRASRGYTF. In nucleotides, the CDR3 is TGTGCCATCAGTGCGGTCCGAGCCTCACGTGGCTACACCTTC.